The rows below give T cell receptor beta chains drawn from one sample of a study of blood T cell repertoires in COVID-19. Some clones are missing from TCRdb's copy, which holds only in-frame ones; the method was immunoSEQ multiplex PCR. The sample carries about 270,000 clones, 75% to 95% recorded once. Sample: PBMCs or T cells enriched from blood (not recorded which). Receptors were obtained from a man aged 35 to 55 who had been exposed to COVID-19. Each CDR3 is given with its conserved first and last residue. D genes are given only for firm matches. A clone size is listed for some rows: how often the clone was seen (once, few, many), or a class if it is expanded.

clone_size j_call d_call v_call cdr3_nt cdr3_aa
. TRBJ1-1 . TRBV19 TGTGCCAGTACCCTTCAGACAGGCGCCACTGAAGCTTTCTTT CASTLQTGATEAFF
. TRBJ1-4 . TRBV5-1 TGCGCCAGCAGCCCAGGGCCGAGTGAAAAACTGTTTTTT CASSPGPSEKLFF
. TRBJ1-1 TRBD1 TRBV30 TGTGCCTGGAGTGCGGACAGGGGGCGGGGAGCTTTCTTT CAWSADRGRGAFF
many TRBJ2-1 TRBD2 TRBV6-4 TGTGCCAGCAGTAGGACTAGCGGGAGGGGTGATGAGCAGTTCTTC CASSRTSGRGDEQFF
. TRBJ1-1 TRBD1 TRBV7-8 TGTGCCAGCAGCTTAGTCCCAGGGGGCTGGAACACTGAAGCTTTCTTT CASSLVPGGWNTEAFF
many TRBJ1-5 . TRBV6-5 TGTGCCAGCAGTACGGGGGTCCTCAATCAGCCCCAGCATTTT CASSTGVLNQPQHF
few TRBJ1-3 . TRBV6-6 TGTGCCAGCAGTTACTTGGCTGCTGGAAACACCATATATTTT CASSYLAAGNTIYF
. TRBJ2-2 . TRBV6-5 TGTGCCAGCCAAGGGGGGGCGCGGACCGGGGAGCTGTTTTTT CASQGGARTGELFF
. TRBJ2-3 TRBD2 TRBV7-9 TGTGCCAGCAGCCCTCGACTAGCCGGAGATACGCAGTATTTT CASSPRLAGDTQYF
. TRBJ2-7 TRBD1 TRBV6-2/TRBV6-3 TGTGCCAGCAGTTACCGGGACAGGGGTACGGAGCAGTACTTC CASSYRDRGTEQYF
. TRBJ1-2 TRBD1 TRBV5-1 TGCGCCAGCAGCCTAACAGGGGGCGCGGACTATGGCTACACCTTC CASSLTGGADYGYTF
. TRBJ2-1 . TRBV7-9 TGTGCCAGCAGCTTAGCCCGTACCACATCCTACAATGAGCAGTTCTTC CASSLARTTSYNEQFF
. TRBJ1-2 TRBD1 TRBV2 TGTGCCAGCAGAGCCGGGACAGGGGGTGGCTATGGCTACACCTTC CASRAGTGGGYGYTF
. TRBJ2-7 . TRBV9 TGTGCCAGCAGCGTAGCTGGGGCAGGGGGGTACGAGCAGTACTTC CASSVAGAGGYEQYF
. TRBJ1-2 . TRBV30 TGTGCCTGGAGTGTGCAGGGAGGATATGGCTACACCTTC CAWSVQGGYGYTF
. TRBJ2-1 TRBD2 TRBV11-2 TGTGCCAGCAGCTTAGGTACTAGCGGGATAGGCAATGAGCAGTTCTTC CASSLGTSGIGNEQFF
. TRBJ2-7 . TRBV5-1 TGCGCCAGCAGCTTGGATCGACAGACCTACGAGCAGTACTTC CASSLDRQTYEQYF
. TRBJ2-7 . TRBV6-6 TGTGCCAGCAGTTATCCACAGGGCTACGAGCAGTACTTC CASSYPQGYEQYF
. TRBJ2-1 . TRBV18 TGTGCCAGCTCACCTGGGCGGGACAATGAGCAGTTCTTC CASSPGRDNEQFF
once TRBJ2-6 . TRBV12-3/TRBV12-4 TGTGCCAGCAGTCTTTCTGGGGCCAACGTCCTGACTTTC CASSLSGANVLTF
. TRBJ2-1 TRBD2 TRBV14 TGTGCCAGCAGCCCGCTCGGACTAGTTTCCTACAATGAGCAGTTCTTC CASSPLGLVSYNEQFF
. TRBJ1-5 . TRBV10-2 TGCGCCAGCACTCTAGGAACTAATCAGCCCCAGCATTTT CASTLGTNQPQHF
few TRBJ2-7 TRBD1 TRBV2 TGTGCCAGCAGCGACCGACGACAGGGAGTGTACGAGCAGTACTTC CASSDRRQGVYEQYF
. TRBJ2-6 TRBD1 TRBV19 TGTGCCAGTAGTATGGAGGGACAGGGGATGGCTGGGGCCAACGTCCTGACTTTC CASSMEGQGMAGANVLTF
. TRBJ2-7 . TRBV2 TGTGCCAGCACGGAGGACGAGGGACTTTTCTACGAGCAGTACTTC CASTEDEGLFYEQYF
. TRBJ2-2 TRBD1 TRBV6-2/TRBV6-3 TGTGCCAGCAGCCACCAGGACAGGTCCGGGTCCGGGGAGCTGTTTTTT CASSHQDRSGSGELFF
once TRBJ2-3 . TRBV9 TGTGCCAGCAGCGTAGAGGGTGGGCAGGGCAGAGATACGCAGTATTTT CASSVEGGQGRDTQYF
once TRBJ1-4 . TRBV28 TGTGCCGCGGGAGTGAGGGTTGAAAAACTGTTTTTT CAAGVRVEKLFF
once TRBJ1-4 . TRBV11-3 TGTGCCAGCAGCTCTTTCAGGGGAAGTGAAAAACTGTTTTTT CASSSFRGSEKLFF
. TRBJ2-3 TRBD2 TRBV5-1 TGCGCCAGCAGCTTGAAACTAGCGGGGGAGAGAGATACGCAGTATTTT CASSLKLAGERDTQYF
. TRBJ2-5 . TRBV12-3/TRBV12-4 TGTGCCAGCGGCGGGGAGACCCAGTACTTC CASGGETQYF
. TRBJ2-5 TRBD2 TRBV25-1 TGTGCCAGCAGTGATTTGCGGGAGGTGGAGACCCAGTACTTC CASSDLREVETQYF
. TRBJ2-3 . TRBV12-3/TRBV12-4 TGTGCCAGCAGTTCCACAAGCACAGATACGCAGTATTTT CASSSTSTDTQYF
. TRBJ2-3 TRBD2 TRBV6-5 TGTGCCAGCAGTTACGATCCTACTAGCGGGAGGGATACGCAGTATTTT CASSYDPTSGRDTQYF
. TRBJ2-1 . TRBV12-5 TGTGCTAGTGGTTTGGTAGAAAGCGGTATCTCCTACAATGAGCAGTTCTTC CASGLVESGISYNEQFF
. TRBJ2-2 TRBD1 TRBV12-5 TGTGCTAGTGGTTTGGTACTGGACAGGGCCCTGACCGGGGAGCTGTTTTTT CASGLVLDRALTGELFF
. TRBJ1-1 . TRBV18 TGTGCCAGCTCATACACGACAGGGAACACTGAAGCTTTCTTT CASSYTTGNTEAFF
. TRBJ1-3 . TRBV5-3 TGTGCCAGAAGCTCCGGGACAAACGGAGACACCATATATTTT CARSSGTNGDTIYF
. TRBJ1-3 . TRBV28 TGTGCCAGCAGTGTACAGGGAGTCCGAAACACCATATATTTT CASSVQGVRNTIYF
. TRBJ1-1 . TRBV6-2/TRBV6-3 TGTGCCAGCAGTTACTCCTTTTTTGAGACGAGGGGGACTGAAGCTTTCTTT CASSYSFFETRGTEAFF
. TRBJ1-4 . TRBV29-1 TGCAGCGTTGAAGGAACAGGGACTGAAAAACTGTTTTTT CSVEGTGTEKLFF
. TRBJ1-3 . TRBV7-9 TGTGCCAGCAGCTCCGTTGAGCGATCCTCTGGAAACACCATATATTTT CASSSVERSSGNTIYF
. TRBJ1-5 TRBD1 TRBV18 TGTGCCAGCTCACCCCAGTCCCGGGACAGGGGGCAGCCCCAGCATTTT CASSPQSRDRGQPQHF
. TRBJ2-7 TRBD2 TRBV6-5 TGTGCCAGCAGGCCACTAGCGACAAGCTCCTACGAGCAGTACTTC CASRPLATSSYEQYF
. TRBJ1-6 . TRBV28 TGTGCCAGCGGCCTCCCCTCACCCCTCCACTTT CASGLPSPLHF